This TCR beta chain appears in the sequencing data of a study of T-cell reconstitution after alpha-beta-depleted transplantation in children. Trimming took 3 bases from V and 0 from J, leaving 6 bases between them. The CDR3 loop spans 14 amino acids. This clonotype was seen at least ten times. The TCRbeta library incorporated unique molecular identifiers. TCRdb re-derived calls from the PCR reads in MiXCR, one entry per CDR3 protein. The data show a few hundred thousand distinct CDR3 sequences, under 15% seen once. The gene calls are TRBV12-3 or TRBV12-4 and TRBJ1-3; D call uncertain. Sequences were derived from PBMCs from the stem cell graft donor, sampled from the stem cell graft. The sequence was obtained from a human donor who donated a stem cell graft to a child with combined immunodeficiency. CDR3 nucleotides: TGTGCCAGCAGTTTGACCAACTCTGGAAACACCATATATTTT. Encoded protein: CASSLTNSGNTIYF.